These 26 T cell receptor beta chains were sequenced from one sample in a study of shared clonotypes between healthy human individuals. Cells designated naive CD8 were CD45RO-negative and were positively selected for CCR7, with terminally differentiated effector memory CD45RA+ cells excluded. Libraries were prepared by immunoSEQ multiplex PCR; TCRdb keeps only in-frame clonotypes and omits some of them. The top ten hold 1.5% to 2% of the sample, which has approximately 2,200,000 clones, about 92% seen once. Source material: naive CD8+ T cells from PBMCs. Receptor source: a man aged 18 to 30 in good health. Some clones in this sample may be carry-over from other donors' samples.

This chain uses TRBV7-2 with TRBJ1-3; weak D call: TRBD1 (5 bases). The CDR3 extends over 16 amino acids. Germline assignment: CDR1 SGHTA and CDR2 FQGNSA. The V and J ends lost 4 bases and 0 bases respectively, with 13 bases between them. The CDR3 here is CASSSIFDSSGNTIYF. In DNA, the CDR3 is TGTGCCAGCAGCTCTATCTTCGACAGCTCTGGAAACACCATATATTTT.

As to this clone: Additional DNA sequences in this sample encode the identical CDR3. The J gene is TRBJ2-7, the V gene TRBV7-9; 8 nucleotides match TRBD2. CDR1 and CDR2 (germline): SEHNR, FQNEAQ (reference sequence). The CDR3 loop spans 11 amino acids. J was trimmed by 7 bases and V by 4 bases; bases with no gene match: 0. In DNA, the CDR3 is TGTGCCAGCAGCTCGGGGGGGGAGCAGTACTTC. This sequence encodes CASSSGGEQYF.

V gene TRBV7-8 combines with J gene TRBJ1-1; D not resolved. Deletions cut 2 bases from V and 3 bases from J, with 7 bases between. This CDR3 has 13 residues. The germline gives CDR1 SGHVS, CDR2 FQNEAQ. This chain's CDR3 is CASSLSGDTEAFF. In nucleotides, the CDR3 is TGTGCCAGCAGCTTAAGCGGAGACACTGAAGCTTTCTTT.

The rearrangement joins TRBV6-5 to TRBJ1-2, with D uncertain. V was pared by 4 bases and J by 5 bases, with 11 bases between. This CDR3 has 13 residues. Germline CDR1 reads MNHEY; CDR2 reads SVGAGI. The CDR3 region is CASSSESVYGYTF. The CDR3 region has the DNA TGTGCCAGCAGTTCAGAATCGGTTTATGGCTACACCTTC.

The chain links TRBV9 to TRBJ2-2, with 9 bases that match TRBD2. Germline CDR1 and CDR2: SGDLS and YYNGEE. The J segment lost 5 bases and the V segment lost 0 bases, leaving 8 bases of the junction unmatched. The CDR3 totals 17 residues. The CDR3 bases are TGTGCCAGCAGCGTAGGGGCGCTAGCGGGAAGGACCGGGGAGCTGTTTTTT. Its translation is CASSVGALAGRTGELFF.

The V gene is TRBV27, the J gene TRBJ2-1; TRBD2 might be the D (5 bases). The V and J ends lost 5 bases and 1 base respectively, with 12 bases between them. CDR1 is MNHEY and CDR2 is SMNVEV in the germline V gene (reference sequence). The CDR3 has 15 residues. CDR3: CASSRDEVSYNEQFF. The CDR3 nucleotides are TGTGCCAGCAGTCGGGATGAGGTTTCCTACAATGAGCAGTTCTTC.

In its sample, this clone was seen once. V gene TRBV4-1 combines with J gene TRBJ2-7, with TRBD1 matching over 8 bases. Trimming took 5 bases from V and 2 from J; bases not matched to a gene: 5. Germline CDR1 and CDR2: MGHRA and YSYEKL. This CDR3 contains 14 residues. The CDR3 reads CASSFDRGAYEQYF. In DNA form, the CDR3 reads TGCGCCAGCAGCTTCGACAGGGGTGCCTACGAGCAGTACTTC.

CDR3 region: CASSPKWDSYEQYF. CDR3 bases: TGCGCCAGCAGCCCCAAGTGGGACAGCTACGAGCAGTACTTC. The V call is TRBV4-3, the J call TRBJ2-7, with 7 positions matching TRBD1. J was trimmed by 3 bases and V by 4 bases; bases with no gene match: 6. From germline, CDR1 is LGHNA and CDR2 YSLEER. This CDR3 contains 14 residues.

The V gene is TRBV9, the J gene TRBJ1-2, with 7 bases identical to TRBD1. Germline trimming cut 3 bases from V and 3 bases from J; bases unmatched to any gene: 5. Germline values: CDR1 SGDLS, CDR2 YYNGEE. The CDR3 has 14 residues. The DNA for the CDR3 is TGTGCCAGCAGCGGACAGGGTTCGGACTATGGCTACACCTTC. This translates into CASSGQGSDYGYTF.

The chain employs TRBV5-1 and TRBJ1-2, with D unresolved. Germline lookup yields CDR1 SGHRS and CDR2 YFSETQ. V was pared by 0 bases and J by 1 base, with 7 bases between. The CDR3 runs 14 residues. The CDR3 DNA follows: TGCGCCAGCAGCTTGGCAGGAGTTAACTATGGCTACACCTTC. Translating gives CASSLAGVNYGYTF.

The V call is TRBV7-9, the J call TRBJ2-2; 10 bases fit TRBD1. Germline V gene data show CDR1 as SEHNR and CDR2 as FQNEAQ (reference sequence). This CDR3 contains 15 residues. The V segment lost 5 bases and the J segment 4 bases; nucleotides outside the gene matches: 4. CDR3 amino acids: CASSGDRGSTGELFF. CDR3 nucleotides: TGTGCCAGCAGCGGGGACAGGGGATCCACCGGGGAGCTGTTTTTT.

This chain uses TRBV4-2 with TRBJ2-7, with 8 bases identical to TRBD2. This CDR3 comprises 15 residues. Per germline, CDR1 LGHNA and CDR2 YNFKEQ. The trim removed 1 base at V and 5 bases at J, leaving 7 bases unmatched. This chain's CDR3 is CASSQGQREPHEQYF. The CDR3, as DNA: TGTGCCAGCAGCCAAGGGCAGCGGGAGCCACACGAGCAGTACTTC.

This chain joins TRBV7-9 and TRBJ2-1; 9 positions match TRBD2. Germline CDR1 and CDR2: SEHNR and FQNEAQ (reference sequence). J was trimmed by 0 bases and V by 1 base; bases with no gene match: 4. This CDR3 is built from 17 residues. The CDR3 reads CASSLDSSGTSYNEQFF. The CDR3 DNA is TGTGCCAGCAGCTTAGATTCTAGCGGGACCTCCTACAATGAGCAGTTCTTC.

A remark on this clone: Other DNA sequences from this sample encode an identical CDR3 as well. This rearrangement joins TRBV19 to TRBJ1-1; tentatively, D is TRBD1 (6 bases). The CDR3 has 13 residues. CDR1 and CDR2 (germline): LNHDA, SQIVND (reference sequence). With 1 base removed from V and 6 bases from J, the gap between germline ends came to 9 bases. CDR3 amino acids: CASSIVGGAEAFF. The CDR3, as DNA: TGTGCCAGTAGTATAGTAGGGGGGGCTGAAGCTTTCTTT.

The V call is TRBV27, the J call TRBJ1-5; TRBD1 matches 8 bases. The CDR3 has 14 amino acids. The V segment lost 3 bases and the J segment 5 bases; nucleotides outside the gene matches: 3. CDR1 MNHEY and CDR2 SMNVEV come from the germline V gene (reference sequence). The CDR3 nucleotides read TGTGCCAGCAGTTTGACAGGGGCCCATCAGCCCCAGCATTTT. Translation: CASSLTGAHQPQHF.

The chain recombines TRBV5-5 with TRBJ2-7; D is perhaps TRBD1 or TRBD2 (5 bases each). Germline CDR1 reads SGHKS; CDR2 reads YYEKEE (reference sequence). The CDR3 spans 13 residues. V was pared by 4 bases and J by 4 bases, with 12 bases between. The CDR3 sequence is CASSGGRVYEQYF. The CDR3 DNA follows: TGTGCCAGCAGCGGGGGTAGGGTTTACGAGCAGTACTTC.

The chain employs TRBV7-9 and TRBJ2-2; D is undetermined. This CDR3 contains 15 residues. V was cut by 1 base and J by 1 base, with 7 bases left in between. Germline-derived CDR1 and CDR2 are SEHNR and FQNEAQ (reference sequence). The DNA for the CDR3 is TGTGCCAGCAGCTTAGTACGGCAGAACACCGGGGAGCTGTTTTTT. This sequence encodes CASSLVRQNTGELFF.

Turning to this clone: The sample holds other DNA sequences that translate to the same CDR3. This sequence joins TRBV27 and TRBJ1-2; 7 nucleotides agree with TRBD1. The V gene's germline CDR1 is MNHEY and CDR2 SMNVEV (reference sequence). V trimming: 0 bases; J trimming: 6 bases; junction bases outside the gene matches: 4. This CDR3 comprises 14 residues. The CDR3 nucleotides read TGTGCCAGCAGTTTATCCGGGACAGTAAATGGCTACACCTTC. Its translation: CASSLSGTVNGYTF.

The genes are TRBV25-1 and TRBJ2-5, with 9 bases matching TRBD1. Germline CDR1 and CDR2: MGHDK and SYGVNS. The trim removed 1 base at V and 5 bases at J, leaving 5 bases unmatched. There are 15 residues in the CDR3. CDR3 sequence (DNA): TGTGCCAGCAGTGAATGGGGGACAGGGAAGGAGACCCAGTACTTC. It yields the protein CASSEWGTGKETQYF.

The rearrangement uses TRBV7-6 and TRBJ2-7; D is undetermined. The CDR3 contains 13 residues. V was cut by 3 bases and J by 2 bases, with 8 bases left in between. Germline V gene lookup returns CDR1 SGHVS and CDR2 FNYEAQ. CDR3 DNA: TGTGCCAGCAGCTTCGGTGGAACCTACGAGCAGTACTTC. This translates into CASSFGGTYEQYF.

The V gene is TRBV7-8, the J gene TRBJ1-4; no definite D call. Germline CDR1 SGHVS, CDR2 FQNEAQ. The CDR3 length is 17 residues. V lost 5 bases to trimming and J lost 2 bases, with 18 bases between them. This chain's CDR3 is CASSPLDGSTTNEKLFF. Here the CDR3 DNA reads TGTGCCAGCAGCCCACTAGACGGCAGCACGACTAATGAAAAACTGTTTTTT.

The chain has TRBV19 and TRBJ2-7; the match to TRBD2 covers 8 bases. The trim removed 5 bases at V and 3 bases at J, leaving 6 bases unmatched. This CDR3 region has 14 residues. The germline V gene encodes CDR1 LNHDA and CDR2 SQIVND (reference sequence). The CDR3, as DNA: TGTGCCAGTAGTCCCGGACTAGCCATCTACGAGCAGTACTTC. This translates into CASSPGLAIYEQYF.

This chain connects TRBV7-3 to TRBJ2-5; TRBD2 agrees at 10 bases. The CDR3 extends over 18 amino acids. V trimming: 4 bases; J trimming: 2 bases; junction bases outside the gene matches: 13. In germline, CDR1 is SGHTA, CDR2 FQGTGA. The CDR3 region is CASSSRASGGTGQETQYF. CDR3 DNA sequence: TGTGCCAGCAGCTCCCGGGCTAGCGGGGGAACGGGGCAAGAGACCCAGTACTTC. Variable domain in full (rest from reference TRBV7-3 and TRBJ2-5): GAGVSQTPSNKVTEKGKYVELRCDPISGHTALYWYRQSLGQGPEFLIYFQGTGAADDSGLPNDRFFAVRPEGSVSTLKIQRTERGDSAVYLCASSSRASGGTGQETQYFGPGTRLLVL.

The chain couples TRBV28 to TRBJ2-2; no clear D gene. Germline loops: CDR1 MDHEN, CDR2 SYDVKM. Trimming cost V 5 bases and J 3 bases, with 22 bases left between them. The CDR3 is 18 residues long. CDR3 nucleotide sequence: TGTGCCAGCAGTCCCCCGCGAGCGTCCGTCGACTACACCGGGGAGCTGTTTTTT. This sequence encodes CASSPPRASVDYTGELFF.

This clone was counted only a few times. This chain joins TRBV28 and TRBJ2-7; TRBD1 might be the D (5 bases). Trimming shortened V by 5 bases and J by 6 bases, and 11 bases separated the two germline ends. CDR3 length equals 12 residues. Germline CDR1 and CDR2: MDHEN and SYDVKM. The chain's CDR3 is CASSPRAAEQYF. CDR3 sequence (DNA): TGTGCCAGCAGTCCCAGGGCCGCCGAGCAGTACTTC.

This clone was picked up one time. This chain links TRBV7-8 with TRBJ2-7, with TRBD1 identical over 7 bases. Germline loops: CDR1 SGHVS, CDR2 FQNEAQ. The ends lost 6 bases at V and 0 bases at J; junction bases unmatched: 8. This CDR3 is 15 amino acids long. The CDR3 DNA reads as TGTGCCAGCAGTCCCAAGACAGGGTACTCCTACGAGCAGTACTTC. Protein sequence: CASSPKTGYSYEQYF.